These 12 T cell receptor beta chains share one sample of origin, sequenced in a study of CXCR3-negative and CXCR3-positive naive CD8 T cells. Antigens for these TCRs are unknown. General observations from the study: A higher hydrophobicity marked the TRB CDR3s of CXCR3-positive naive cells versus CXCR3-negative naive cells.

The authors prepared UMI-labeled TRB cDNA libraries by 5' RACE. TCRdb re-analyzed the 5' RACE reads; it lists each CDR3 protein once, without DNA. The sample totals roughly 140,000 distinct CDR3 sequences. Sequences were obtained from naive CXCR3+ CD8+ T cells from blood. The subset: CD45RO-CCR7+CD27+CD95- naive CD8+ T cells expressing CXCR3 (TNR3+). The receptors derive from a human donor in good health. Some clones in this sample may be carry-over from other donors' samples.

The chain has TRBV5-6 and TRBJ2-5; the D call from TCRdb, TRBD2, cannot be confirmed without DNA. Germline assignment: CDR1 SGHDT and CDR2 YYEEEE. The CDR3 totals 13 residues. This chain's CDR3 is CASSLGSGETQYF.

The gene calls are TRBV6-6 and TRBJ2-7; the TCRdb D gene call, TRBD1, has no DNA to confirm it. This CDR3 has 15 amino acids. Per germline, CDR1 MNHNY and CDR2 SVGAGI (reference sequence). The CDR3 loop is CASSLTGPPIYEQYF.

The rearrangement uses TRBV7-2 and TRBJ2-5; the D call of TRBD1 rests on TCRdb alone, since no DNA is present to check it. Germline assignment: CDR1 SGHTA and CDR2 FQGNSA. The CDR3 covers 19 residues. The CDR3 reads CASSFNADIALQEQETQYF.

This chain uses TRBV29-1 with TRBJ2-7. Germline CDR1 SQVTM, CDR2 ANQGSEA. CDR3 length equals 13 residues. CDR3 sequence: CSVEETDSYEQYF.

The gene calls are TRBV7-2 and TRBJ2-2; the D call of TRBD2 rests on TCRdb alone, since no DNA is present to check it. The germline V gene encodes CDR1 SGHTA and CDR2 FQGNSA. The CDR3 has 16 residues. The CDR3 here is CASSPAAGDLTGELFF.

This chain uses TRBV28 with TRBJ2-2; TCRdb picks TRBD2, but there is no DNA to check that call. Germline assignment: CDR1 MDHEN and CDR2 SYDVKM. This CDR3 spans 16 amino acids. CDR3 sequence: CASNTGTSGGTGELFF.

This sequence joins TRBV6-2 or TRBV6-3 and TRBJ2-1; the D call of TRBD1 rests on TCRdb alone, since no DNA is present to check it. Germline CDR1 MNHEY, CDR2 SVGEGT. The CDR3 covers 16 residues. The CDR3 loop reads CASSLGQGIIDNEQFF.

The rearrangement links TRBV7-9 to TRBJ2-1. The CDR3 spans 15 residues. The germline V gene has CDR1 SEHNR and CDR2 FQNEAQ (reference sequence). CDR3 sequence reads: CASSLGLGPYNEQFF.

The chain joins TRBV19 to TRBJ1-5; the D call from TCRdb, TRBD1, cannot be confirmed without DNA. The CDR3 consists of 15 residues. Per the germline V gene, CDR1 is LNHDA and CDR2 is SQIVND (reference sequence). The CDR3 loop reads CASTLTAYSNQPQHF. The full variable domain, completed using reference TRBV19 and TRBJ1-5, is DGGITQSPKYLFRKEGQNVTLSCEQNLNHDAMYWYRQDPGQGLRLIYYSQIVNDFQKGDIAEGYSVSREKKESFPLTVTSAQKNPTAFYLCASTLTAYSNQPQHFGDGTRLSIL.

The chain joins TRBV5-5 to TRBJ1-6; TCRdb's assignment of TRBD1 cannot be checked, as there is no DNA. The CDR3 extends over 15 amino acids. CDR1 is SGHKS, CDR2 YYEKEE, per germline (reference sequence). Here the CDR3 reads CASSWEGFTNSPLHF.

The rearrangement uses TRBV4-3 and TRBJ1-1; TCRdb's assignment of TRBD1 cannot be checked, as there is no DNA. The CDR3 sequence is 17 residues long. Germline V gene sequence: CDR1 LGHNA, CDR2 YSLEER. The CDR3 sequence: CASSQDSAGGPYTEAFF.

This chain's CDR3 is CASNQRDRGENQPQHF. V gene TRBV6-2 or TRBV6-3 combines with J gene TRBJ1-5; absent DNA, TCRdb's TRBD1 call cannot be checked. The CDR3 totals 16 residues. Germline lookup yields CDR1 MNHEY and CDR2 SVGEGT.